The 26 T cell receptor beta chains listed next were all sequenced from one sample in a study of cytomegalovirus exposure and HLA in healthy donors. The PCR used 60 Vbeta and 13 Jbeta primers. Profiling relied on immunoSEQ multiplex PCR, and the TCRdb table lists in-frame clones only, not all of them. The specimen's table records 100,000 to 150,000 clones. Sequenced: PBMCs. These TCRs come from a man aged 18 to 35 in good health and CMV-seronegative.

The chain carries TRBV5-4 and TRBJ1-1; no definite D call. CDR1 is SGHNT, CDR2 YYREEE, per germline (reference sequence). This CDR3 region has 15 residues. V gave up 0 bases and J gave up 3 bases, with 12 bases separating them. CDR3 nucleotides: TGTGCCAGCAGCTTGGAACCAGGCACTGACACTGAAGCTTTCTTT. Translation gives CASSLEPGTDTEAFF.

This sequence joins TRBV9 and TRBJ1-1, with D possibly matching TRBD1 (5 bases). Trimming cost V 1 base and J 2 bases, with 9 bases left between them. CDR3 length equals 14 residues. Germline V gene lookup returns CDR1 SGDLS and CDR2 YYNGEE. CDR3 in amino acids: CASSVQGANTEAFF. The CDR3 bases are TGTGCCAGCAGCGTACAGGGCGCTAACACTGAAGCTTTCTTT.

This chain uses TRBV5-6 with TRBJ2-5, with 8 bases matching TRBD2. Germline trimming cut 1 base from V and 2 bases from J; bases unmatched to any gene: 1. The CDR3 has 14 residues. CDR1 and CDR2 from the germline V gene are SGHDT and YYEEEE. As DNA, the CDR3 is TGTGCCAGCAGCTTGACTAGCGGACAAGAGACCCAGTACTTC. Translating gives CASSLTSGQETQYF.

The chain couples TRBV27 to TRBJ2-3, with 7 bases identical to TRBD2. In germline, CDR1 is MNHEY, CDR2 SMNVEV (reference sequence). J gave up 11 bases and V 6 bases, and 8 bases lay outside the gene matches. This CDR3 has 12 amino acids. This CDR3 reads CASRLGTTRQYF. The CDR3 bases are TGTGCCAGCAGGCTCGGGACTACTAGGCAGTATTTT.

V and J are TRBV5-1 and TRBJ2-7, with 11 bases matching TRBD1. The CDR3 has 16 amino acids. V gave up 7 bases and J gave up 1 base; unmatched junction bases: 10. Germline V lookup: CDR1 SGHRS, CDR2 YFSETQ. CDR3 region: CASFNFGQGASYEQYF. The CDR3 DNA follows: TGCGCCAGCTTCAATTTCGGACAGGGGGCTTCCTACGAGCAGTACTTC. Supplemented by reference TRBV5-1 and TRBJ2-7, the full variable domain reads KAGVTQTPRYLIKTRGQQVTLSCSPISGHRSVSWYQQTPGQGLQFLFEYFSETQRNKGNFPGRFSGRQFSNSRSEMNVSTLELGDSALYLCASFNFGQGASYEQYFGPGTRLTVT.

V is TRBV6-5 and J is TRBJ1-1; D perhaps matches TRBD1 (5 bases). From germline, CDR1 is MNHEY and CDR2 SVGAGI. The CDR3 totals 12 residues. V was cut by 7 bases and J by 6 bases, with 12 bases left in between. The CDR3 is CASTSGGSEAFF. Here the CDR3 DNA reads TGTGCCAGCACCTCGGGGGGGTCTGAAGCTTTCTTT.

This rearrangement joins TRBV5-5 to TRBJ2-1, with 8 bases fitting TRBD1. The CDR3 extends over 15 amino acids. V gave up 4 bases and J gave up 2 bases; unmatched junction bases: 5. Germline CDR1 and CDR2: SGHKS and YYEKEE (reference sequence). The CDR3 DNA reads TGTGCCAGCAGCACGGACAGGGCACCCTACAATGAGCAGTTCTTC. This codes for CASSTDRAPYNEQFF.

The chain links TRBV15 to TRBJ1-5; D is ambiguous. Trimming took 3 bases from V and 1 from J, leaving 10 bases between them. The V gene's germline CDR1 is LNHNV and CDR2 YYDKDF (reference sequence). This CDR3 is 15 amino acids long. CDR3 in amino acids: CATSSGPGSNQPQHF. The CDR3 region has the DNA TGTGCCACCAGCAGCGGCCCAGGAAGCAATCAGCCCCAGCATTTT.

In nucleotides, the CDR3 is TGTGCCAGGACACGGGACAATGTCACAGATACGCAGTATTTT. Protein: CARTRDNVTDTQYF. The rearrangement links TRBV2 to TRBJ2-3, with D possibly being TRBD1 (6 bases). The CDR3 length is 14 residues. In germline, CDR1 is SNHLY, CDR2 FYNNEI. Trimming shortened V by 9 bases and J by 2 bases, and 15 bases separated the two germline ends.

V and J are TRBV5-1 and TRBJ2-1, with D unclear. Trimming pared 0 bases from V and 8 bases from J, leaving 9 bases between. This CDR3 has 13 amino acids. Germline V gene data show CDR1 as SGHRS and CDR2 as YFSETQ. CDR3 nucleotides: TGCGCCAGCAGCTTGGTGAGAGTCTATGAGCAGTTCTTC. This codes for CASSLVRVYEQFF.

The rearrangement uses TRBV6-5 and TRBJ2-3, with D tentatively TRBD2 (6 bases). The V and J ends lost 7 bases and 0 bases respectively, with 8 bases between them. Germline CDR1 is MNHEY and CDR2 is SVGAGI. CDR3 length: 13 residues. This chain's CDR3 is CASKTSSTDTQYF. DNA for the CDR3: TGTGCCAGCAAAACTAGCAGCACAGATACGCAGTATTTT.

V is TRBV10-3 and J is TRBJ2-3; perhaps TRBD1 as D (5 bases). The CDR3 loop spans 18 amino acids. CDR1 is ENHRY and CDR2 is SYGVKD in the germline V gene. Trimming cost V 5 bases and J 1 base, with 22 bases left between them. The CDR3 sequence: CAISKGQGWANRTDTQYF. The CDR3 DNA follows: TGTGCCATCAGTAAAGGGCAGGGTTGGGCCAATCGCACAGATACGCAGTATTTT.

The rearrangement joins TRBV10-3 to TRBJ1-1, with D unclear. This CDR3 spans 13 amino acids. The germline V gene has CDR1 ENHRY and CDR2 SYGVKD. V lost 3 bases and J lost 1, with 6 bases in between. This CDR3 is CAISELENTEAFF. The CDR3 bases are TGTGCCATCAGTGAACTAGAGAACACTGAAGCTTTCTTT.

The chain is built from TRBV7-3 and TRBJ1-1; D remains unclear. Germline V gene sequence: CDR1 SGHTA, CDR2 FQGTGA. Trimming cost V 5 bases and J 5 bases, with 9 bases left between them. This CDR3 has 12 amino acids. CDR3 DNA sequence: TGTGCCAGCAGCCCGGGAGGAACTGAAGCTTTCTTT. Translating it yields CASSPGGTEAFF.

V is TRBV7-2 and J is TRBJ1-2, with a possible D match to TRBD1 (5 bases). From germline, CDR1 is SGHTA and CDR2 FQGNSA. This CDR3 has 12 amino acids. With 3 bases removed from V and 6 bases from J, the gap between germline ends came to 8 bases. CDR3 sequence (DNA): TGTGCCAGCAGCTTTGGGGGGGATGGCTACACCTTC. Protein: CASSFGGDGYTF.

The J gene is TRBJ1-3, the V gene TRBV5-6; D possibly corresponds to TRBD1 (6 bases). Germline CDR1 and CDR2: SGHDT and YYEEEE. The ends were cut back, 3 bases at V and 4 bases at J, with 20 bases in the middle. This CDR3 region has 17 residues. CDR3 nucleotides: TGTGCCAGCAGCTCAAGGCCGGGAGGACAGAGAGGAAACACCATATATTTT. The encoded protein is CASSSRPGGQRGNTIYF.

The chain is built from TRBV30 and TRBJ2-2, with a weak D call TRBD1 (6 bases). Germline CDR1 reads GTSNPN; CDR2 reads SVGIG (reference sequence). The CDR3 has 13 residues. The ends were cut back, 2 bases at V and 9 bases at J, with 13 bases in the middle. The CDR3 spells CAWSSRGARELFF. Here the CDR3 DNA reads TGTGCCTGGAGTTCCAGGGGTGCCAGGGAGCTGTTTTTT.

J is TRBJ1-4 and V is TRBV6-6; a weak D match, TRBD1 (6 bases). Germline lookup yields CDR1 MNHNY and CDR2 SVGAGI (reference sequence). CDR3 length equals 16 residues. The ends were cut back, 2 bases at V and 8 bases at J, with 18 bases in the middle. The DNA for the CDR3 is TGTGCCAGCAGTTACCCCCTCGGCGGGGGGCAGGAAAAACTGTTTTTT. Protein product: CASSYPLGGGQEKLFF.

The rearrangement links TRBV11-3 to TRBJ1-3, with 8 bases matching TRBD1. Trimming at V came to 5 bases and at J to 3 bases, leaving 9 bases not matched to a gene. This CDR3 is built from 16 residues. Germline V gives CDR1 SGHNT, CDR2 YENEEA. Here the CDR3 DNA reads TGTGCCAGCAGCCCGAGGACAGGGACGGGTGGAAACACCATATATTTT. Its protein is CASSPRTGTGGNTIYF.

The chain links TRBV29-1 to TRBJ2-5, with D perhaps TRBD1 (6 bases). Judging by the DNA end, TRBJ2-7 fits better; the J call may be wrong. This CDR3 comprises 11 residues. Germline assignment: CDR1 SQVTM and CDR2 ANQGSEA. Here the CDR3 reads CSVGTVYEQYF. In DNA form, the CDR3 reads TGCAGCGTTGGGACAGTCTACGAGCAGTACTTC.

The CDR3 DNA sequence: TGTGCCAGCAGCAAAATGGGAGGCCTAGGGGAGACCCAGTACTTC. This gives the protein CASSKMGGLGETQYF. The V gene is TRBV9, the J gene TRBJ2-5, with D perhaps matching TRBD2 (6 bases). V lost 4 bases and J lost 5, with 18 bases in between. The CDR3 is 15 amino acids. The germline CDR1 and CDR2 sequences are SGDLS and YYNGEE.

This chain connects TRBV9 to TRBJ2-2, with TRBD1 matching over 10 bases. The V segment lost 3 bases and the J segment 4 bases; nucleotides outside the gene matches: 6. CDR3 length: 16 amino acids. Germline V gene lookup returns CDR1 SGDLS and CDR2 YYNGEE. The CDR3 loop is CASSGETGGGTGELFF. CDR3 DNA sequence: TGTGCCAGCAGCGGCGAGACAGGGGGCGGCACCGGGGAGCTGTTTTTT.

The chain uses TRBV7-6 and TRBJ2-7, with 14 bases aligning to TRBD2. The CDR3 has 21 residues. The V gene end was trimmed by 0 bases and the J gene end by 3 bases; junction bases not matched to a gene: 16. Germline V CDR1 and CDR2: SGHVS, FNYEAQ. CDR3: CASSLAKKPGLAGVDVYEQYF. CDR3 DNA sequence: TGTGCCAGCAGCTTAGCTAAAAAGCCGGGACTAGCGGGAGTAGATGTCTACGAGCAGTACTTC. The complete variable domain, with remaining parts taken from reference TRBV7-6 and TRBJ2-7, reads GAGVSQSPRYKVTKRGQDVALRCDPISGHVSLYWYRQALGQGPEFLTYFNYEAQQDKSGLPNDRFSAERPEGSISTLTIQRTEQRDSAMYRCASSLAKKPGLAGVDVYEQYFGPGTRLTVT.

The rearrangement uses TRBV28 and TRBJ1-5, with D unresolved. This CDR3 region has 13 residues. Germline V gene data show CDR1 as MDHEN and CDR2 as SYDVKM. V was cut by 3 bases and J by 9 bases, with 12 bases left in between. The CDR3 reads CASSLRGSPPQHF. DNA for the CDR3: TGTGCCAGCAGTTTGAGAGGGAGCCCGCCCCAGCATTTT. Together with reference TRBV28 and TRBJ1-5, the CDR3 gives the full variable domain: DVKVTQSSRYLVKRTGEKVFLECVQDMDHENMFWYRQDPGLGLRLIYFSYDVKMKEKGDIPEGYSVSREKKERFSLILESASTNQTSMYLCASSLRGSPPQHFGDGTRLSIL.

V gene TRBV5-1 combines with J gene TRBJ1-2; D not resolved. Germline CDR1 SGHRS, CDR2 YFSETQ. CDR3 size: 14 residues. V was pared by 0 bases and J by 6 bases, with 12 bases between. The CDR3 bases are TGCGCCAGCAGCTTGGAAGCCACCCCGGATGGCTACACCTTC. This codes for CASSLEATPDGYTF.

The chain carries TRBV5-1 and TRBJ2-1; 9 bases agree with TRBD2. The CDR3 spans 14 residues. Germline V lookup: CDR1 SGHRS, CDR2 YFSETQ. Trimming took 3 bases from V and 8 from J; bases not matched to a gene: 6. CDR3 nucleotides: TGCGCCAGCAGCTCCTCGCTAGCGGGGTATGAGCAGTTCTTC. It codes for CASSSSLAGYEQFF.